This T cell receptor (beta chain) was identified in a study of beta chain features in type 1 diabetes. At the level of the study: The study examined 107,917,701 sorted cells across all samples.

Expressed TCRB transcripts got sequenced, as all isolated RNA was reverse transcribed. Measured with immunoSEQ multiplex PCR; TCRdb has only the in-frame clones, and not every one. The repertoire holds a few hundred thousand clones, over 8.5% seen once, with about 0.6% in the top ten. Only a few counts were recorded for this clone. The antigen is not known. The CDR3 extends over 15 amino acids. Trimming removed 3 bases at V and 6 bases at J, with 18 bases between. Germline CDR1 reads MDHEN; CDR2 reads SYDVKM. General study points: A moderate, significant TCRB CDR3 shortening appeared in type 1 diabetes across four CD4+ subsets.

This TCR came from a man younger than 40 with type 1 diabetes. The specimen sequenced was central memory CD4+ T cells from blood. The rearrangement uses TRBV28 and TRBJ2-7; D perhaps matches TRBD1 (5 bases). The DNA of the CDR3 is TGTGCCAGCAGTTTTCAGGGTAGCTGGAAGGGCGAGCAGTACTTC. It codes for CASSFQGSWKGEQYF.